The 3 T cell receptor beta chains below come from one sample, sequenced in a study of blood T cell repertoires in COVID-19. Generated by immunoSEQ multiplex PCR, the TCRdb table keeps only in-frame clones and is missing some. This sample has around 220,000 clones; 80% to 90% occur once, and the top ten carry about 10%. Sequenced input: peripheral blood. These receptors all stem from a woman aged 80 or over with acute or convalescent COVID-19.

The table lists this clone with a few counts. This chain connects TRBV29-1 to TRBJ1-2; no definite D call. V lost 6 bases and J 8 bases, leaving 13 bases between the germline ends. Germline V lookup: CDR1 SQVTM, CDR2 ANQGSEA. The CDR3 totals 11 residues. CDR3 in amino acids: CSVVSGGGYTF. DNA of the CDR3: TGCAGCGTGGTCAGTGGTGGCGGCTACACCTTC.

This clone came up a few times. The chain employs TRBV4-1 and TRBJ2-4; 9 bases are shared with TRBD1. Trimming took 1 base from V and 9 from J; bases not matched to a gene: 7. CDR3 length equals 15 residues. Germline CDR1 MGHRA, CDR2 YSYEKL. CDR3 amino acids: CASSQGGQGLRIQYF. The CDR3 DNA reads as TGCGCCAGCAGCCAAGGTGGACAGGGGCTACGCATTCAGTACTTC.

This clone was recorded many times. The rearrangement links TRBV6-5 to TRBJ2-2; D is uncertain. Trimming pared 2 bases from V and 0 bases from J, leaving 7 bases between. Germline CDR1 MNHEY, CDR2 SVGAGI. The CDR3 consists of 15 residues. The CDR3 is CASSYRFANTGELFF. Here the CDR3 DNA reads TGTGCCAGCAGTTACCGTTTCGCGAACACCGGGGAGCTGTTTTTT.